This T cell receptor beta chain emerged from a study of blood T cell repertoires in COVID-19. The overall study: Both acute and convalescent COVID-19 samples were obtained from the United States, Italy and Spain. From T cells, B-cell-depleted T cells, or PBMCs came the material, which was cDNA or gDNA.

Authors' analysis steps: Amplification from reference gene primers served as the basis for estimated nucleated cell counts. The assay was immunoSEQ multiplex PCR, and TCRdb's table has in-frame clones only and misses some. For V, J and clone size, that table is used; D and trimming come from the DNA. The sample has 220,000 or so clones, 84% seen once. CDR1 SGDLS and CDR2 YYNGEE come from the germline V gene. V lost 5 bases to trimming and J lost 2 bases; unmatched junction nucleotides: 5. The CDR3 spans 14 residues. This rearrangement joins TRBV9 to TRBJ2-5; 8 nucleotides line up with TRBD1. This receptor was taken from a woman in her 30s who had recovered from COVID-19. The sample was peripheral blood. The CDR3, as DNA: TGTGCCAGCAGTCAGGGGGCGACTCAAGAGACCCAGTACTTC. This gives the protein CASSQGATQETQYF. The entire variable domain, with the rest obtained from reference TRBV9 and TRBJ2-5, is as follows: DSGVTQTPKHLITATGQRVTLRCSPRSGDLSVYWYQQSLDQGLQFLIQYYNGEERAKGNILERFSAQQFPDLHSELNLSSLELGDSALYFCASSQGATQETQYFGPGTRLLVL.